A single T cell receptor beta chain is shown here with its context. The table lists this clonotype with many counts. It lacks a known antigen. Qualities for individual bases were not recorded, and no much larger clone is one base off. At the junction V is shortened by 4 bases and J by 4 bases; bases outside the gene matches: 12. Including cysteine and phenylalanine, the CDR3 has 16 amino acids. The sequence is cut down to CDR3 DNA, 48 bases in frame from base 1. As encoded in the germline V gene, CDR1 is MDHEN while CDR2 is SYDVKM. The sample comes from a study of T cell repertoires in cytomegalovirus infection (dated by TCRdb to about 2019). For context, the study as a whole: Donor HLA type was relevant to the analysis, as public TCR beta signatures indicated carriage of CMV infection together with the matching HLA type. On the study overall, not on this receptor specifically: In the ex vivo response, HLA-C-restricted CMV-specific TCR beta clonotypes were dominant, and in two of eight donors the single most frequent clonotype came from this HLA-C-restricted group. In both this cohort and an independent roughly 400-donor cohort, the cumulative frequency of public TCR beta family members distinguished carriers of CMV infection plus the relevant HLA type.

Sequenced on an Illumina HiSeq 1500. TCRdb's own reprocessing of the public reads used fastp at Q25 and MiXCR and kept productive beta chains. Under each unique CDR3 protein, matching rows form one entry showing the most common genes and DNA. In this sample the table shows approximately 500,000 distinct CDR3 sequences, approximately 15% of which occur a single time. The top ten hold under 30% of the sample. Here the chain combines TRBV28 and TRBJ1-2, and TRBD1 matches 7 of the central bases. The material sequenced was CD8+ T cells from PBMCs. The receptor was isolated from a human donor in good health (CMV status not recorded). Some clones in this sample may be carry-over from other donors' samples. CDR3 loop: CASSSPGTAFFYGYTF. The DNA is TGTGCCAGCAGTTCCCCCGGGACAGCTTTTTTCTATGGCTACACCTTC.